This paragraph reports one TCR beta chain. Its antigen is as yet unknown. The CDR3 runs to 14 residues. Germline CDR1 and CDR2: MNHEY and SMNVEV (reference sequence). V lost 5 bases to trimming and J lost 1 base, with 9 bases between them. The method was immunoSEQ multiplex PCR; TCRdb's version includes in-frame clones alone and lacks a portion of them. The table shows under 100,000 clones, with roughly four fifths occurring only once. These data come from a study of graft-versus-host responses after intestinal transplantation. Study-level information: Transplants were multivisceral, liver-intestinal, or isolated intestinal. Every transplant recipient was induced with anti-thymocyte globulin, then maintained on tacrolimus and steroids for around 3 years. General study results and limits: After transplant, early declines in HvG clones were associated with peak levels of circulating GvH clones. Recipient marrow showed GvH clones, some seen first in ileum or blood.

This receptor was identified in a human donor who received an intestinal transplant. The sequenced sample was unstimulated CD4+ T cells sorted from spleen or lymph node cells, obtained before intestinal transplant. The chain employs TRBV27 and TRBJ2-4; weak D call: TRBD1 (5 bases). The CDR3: CASSPQGAKNIQYF. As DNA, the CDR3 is TGTGCCAGCAGTCCTCAGGGCGCCAAAAACATTCAGTACTTC.